This TCR beta chain was recorded in a study of blood T cell repertoires in COVID-19. Assay: immunoSEQ multiplex PCR; the TCRdb copy retains only in-frame clones and omits some. This table holds 270,000 or so clones, 70% to 90% found once. Specimen: peripheral blood. The sequence was collected from a woman aged 25 to 39 with active or convalescent COVID-19.

The CDR3 coding sequence is TGTGCCAGCAGTGACGGACTAGCGGGGGGCACAGATACGCAGTATTTT. Amino acids: CASSDGLAGGTDTQYF. V gene TRBV6-4 combines with J gene TRBJ2-3, with 13 bases lining up with TRBD2. Germline V gene lookup returns CDR1 MRHNA and CDR2 SNTAGT. J was trimmed by 1 base and V by 2 bases; bases with no gene match: 0. This CDR3 is 16 amino acids long.